A selection of T cell receptor beta chains follows, all from one sample in a study of blood T cells in healthy people across ages. TCRdb processed the 5' RACE reads anew with MiXCR; each CDR3 protein has one entry. The repertoire holds 700,000 or so distinct CDR3 sequences, with roughly 41% as singletons. Material for sequencing was blood. The receptors stem from a man older than 75 in good health. Each CDR3 is given with its conserved first and last residue. D genes are given only for firm matches. Clone size appears in some rows only: once, few, many, or a class for an expanded clone.

d_call,clone_size,j_call,v_call,cdr3_nt,cdr3_aa
-,-,TRBJ2-7,TRBV7-3,TGTGCCATCCCAACGGGGCGGATTTCCTACGAGCAGTACTTC,CAIPTGRISYEQYF
-,few,TRBJ2-5,TRBV27,TGTGCCAGCAGTTTACACGAGACCCAGTACTTC,CASSLHETQYF
TRBD2,-,TRBJ2-1,TRBV20-1,TGCAGTGCTAGAAGGGGAGTTAGCGGGAGGGACAATGAGCAGTTCTTC,CSARRGVSGRDNEQFF
-,few,TRBJ1-1,TRBV6-5,TGTGCCAGCTGGGAACAGGGCGGCTTCACTGAAGCTTTCTTT,CASWEQGGFTEAFF
TRBD2,-,TRBJ2-3,TRBV6-2/TRBV6-3,TGTGCCAGCACCTGGACGGCGGGGGGTTCAGATACGCAGTATTTT,CASTWTAGGSDTQYF
TRBD1,many,TRBJ2-7,TRBV5-1,TGCGCCAGCAGCGTAGATCCCGGGACAGACGAATACGAGCAGTACTTC,CASSVDPGTDEYEQYF
-,-,TRBJ1-3,TRBV27,TGTGCCAGCAGTTGGGACCCTGGAAACACCATATATTTT,CASSWDPGNTIYF
-,-,TRBJ2-5,TRBV5-1,TGCGCCAGCAGCTTGTCCACAGTGAAAGAGACCCAGTACTTC,CASSLSTVKETQYF
-,few,TRBJ1-4,TRBV13,TGTGCCAGCAGCTTAAGGGCAGGTTCCAGTGCAACTAATGAAAAACTGTTTTTT,CASSLRAGSSATNEKLFF
-,-,TRBJ2-3,TRBV14,TGTGCCGGCAGCCACCGGGAGTTCGGAGATACGCAGTATTTT,CAGSHREFGDTQYF
TRBD2,few,TRBJ2-4,TRBV20-1,TGCAGTGCTTTAGCGGGGGCATCCAAAAACATTCAGTACTTC,CSALAGASKNIQYF
-,-,TRBJ2-5,TRBV5-1,TGCGCCAGCAGCTTGGTAGGCGGGTTAGTCAATGAGCAGTACTTC,CASSLVGGLVNEQYF
-,many,TRBJ2-7,TRBV20-1,TGCAGTGCTAGGCCGACAGGAAAAAGCTCCTACGAGCAGTACTTC,CSARPTGKSSYEQYF
-,-,TRBJ2-7,TRBV28,TGTGCCAGCAGTAGTGTAAGCGGGGAGCAGTACTTC,CASSSVSGEQYF
-,-,TRBJ2-7,TRBV27,TGTGCCAGCAGTTTGACCGGGACCCAACCCTACGAGCAGTACTTC,CASSLTGTQPYEQYF
TRBD1,-,TRBJ2-3,TRBV6-5,TGTGCCAGCACCCTGACAGGGCGACCCACAGATACGCAGTATTTT,CASTLTGRPTDTQYF
TRBD1,once,TRBJ2-5,TRBV28,TGTGCCAGCAGGAATGTACAGGGGGGTGAGCAGTACTTC,CASRNVQGGEQYF
TRBD2,-,TRBJ2-1,TRBV11-2,TGTGCCAGCAGCTTACGGCGGGAGTTCAATGAGCAGTTCTTC,CASSLRREFNEQFF
-,-,TRBJ1-4,TRBV4-3,TGCGCCAGCAGCCAAGATCTTCCCAGACTTAATGAAAAACTGTTTTTT,CASSQDLPRLNEKLFF
-,once,TRBJ2-7,TRBV28,-,CASSSSGQGRYEQYF
-,-,TRBJ2-3,TRBV6-1,TGTGCCAGCAGGGCCGTGGGAGCGGGAGATACGCAGTATTTT,CASRAVGAGDTQYF
-,many,TRBJ2-7,TRBV7-2,TGTGCCAGCAGCCCCAGGACTGGGGGGTCCTACGAGCAGTACTTC,CASSPRTGGSYEQYF
-,many,TRBJ2-1,TRBV6-2/TRBV6-3,TGTGCCTGCGGGGGCCAGAACCTCTACAATGAGCAGTTCTTC,CACGGQNLYNEQFF
-,-,TRBJ1-6,TRBV3-1,TGTGCCAGCAGCCGTAACAGGGTCCGGGGTTCACCCCTCCACTTT,CASSRNRVRGSPLHF
TRBD2,few,TRBJ2-1,TRBV7-9,TGTGCCAGCAGCTTAGAGGGGACTAGTTTCAATGAGCAGTTCTTC,CASSLEGTSFNEQFF
TRBD1,-,TRBJ2-1,TRBV20-1,TGCAGTGCCTCGACAGGGGGCCCCTACAATAAGCAGTTCTTC,CSASTGGPYNKQFF
-,few,TRBJ1-2,TRBV20-1,TGCAGTGCTGTGGTGGACCGCTATGGCTACACCTTC,CSAVVDRYGYTF
-,-,TRBJ2-1,TRBV28,TGTGCCAGCAGAGGGACACGGGGCACCCTGGGAAGGGGGTTCTTC,CASRGTRGTLGRGFF
-,-,TRBJ1-6,TRBV5-1,TGCGCCAGCAGGACCGGGATATCCTATAATTCACCCCTCCACTTT,CASRTGISYNSPLHF
-,-,TRBJ2-2,TRBV4-3,TGCGCCAGCAGCCAAGATGCGGCAGGTCCGAACACCGGGGAGCTGTTTTTT,CASSQDAAGPNTGELFF
-,many,TRBJ2-1,TRBV21-1,TGTGCCAGCAGCTCAAATCGGAATAGCGGGAGGAATTGTGAGCAGTTCTTC,CASSSNRNSGRNCEQFF
-,-,TRBJ2-3,TRBV7-2,TGTGCCGGCAGCTCATCACCCGGGATATCTGATACGCAGTATTTT,CAGSSSPGISDTQYF